A selection of T cell receptor beta chains follows, all from one sample in a study of blood T cells in healthy people across ages. Using its own MiXCR run on the 5' RACE reads, TCRdb lists one record per CDR3 protein. This table has 780,000 or so distinct CDR3 sequences, 53% appearing once. Sequencing was done on a sample of blood. The receptors here all came from a man aged 80 or over in good health. Each CDR3 is given with its conserved first and last residue. D genes are given only for firm matches. Some rows mark clone size as missing; the rest say once, few, many or name a class of expanded clone.

v_gene	j_gene	abundance	d_gene	CDR3nt	CDR3aa
TRBV4-1	TRBJ1-1	-	-	TGCGCCAGCAGCCAAGACAGGGAAAGTTCGTTTGGAACTGAAGCTTTCTTT	CASSQDRESSFGTEAFF
TRBV5-1	TRBJ1-2	-	-	TGCGCCAGCAGCCCCGGACAACTAGGGAACTATGGCTACACCTTC	CASSPGQLGNYGYTF
TRBV10-1	TRBJ2-7	-	-	TGCGCCAGCAGTGAGAAGTCCCAACTAGCAAAGAATGAGCAGTACTTC	CASSEKSQLAKNEQYF
TRBV12-3/TRBV12-4	TRBJ2-5	-	TRBD1	TGTGCCAGCAGTCCACGGACAGGGGCTGTTGAGACCCAGTACTTC	CASSPRTGAVETQYF
TRBV10-3	TRBJ2-7	few	TRBD2	TGTGCCATCAGGGCGTTAGCGGGAGGGGCCTACGAGCAGTACTTC	CAIRALAGGAYEQYF
TRBV28	TRBJ2-7	-	TRBD2	TGTGCCAGCAAAACCGGGGGGGATGCCTACGAGCAGTACTTC	CASKTGGDAYEQYF
TRBV20-1	TRBJ2-1	-	-	TGCAGTGCCGAAACCACCTCCTACAATGAGCAGTTCTTC	CSAETTSYNEQFF
TRBV13	TRBJ2-7	-	-	TGTGCCAGCAGCCCCCACGGGGGGCCGGGGTACTTC	CASSPHGGPGYF
TRBV18	TRBJ2-7	-	TRBD1	TGTGCCAGCTCACCAAAACCGGGACAGGGGTCCGAGCAGTACTTC	CASSPKPGQGSEQYF
TRBV7-6	TRBJ1-5	-	TRBD1	TGTGCCAGCAGCGTAACAGGGGACCAGCCCCAGCATTTT	CASSVTGDQPQHF
TRBV7-3	TRBJ2-1	-	-	TGTGCCAGCAGCTTAACGGGGACTCCCGGGGATGAGCAGTTCTTC	CASSLTGTPGDEQFF
TRBV20-1	TRBJ2-1	few	-	TGCAGTGCTCCCAGGATACGGAGCTCCTACAATGAGCAGTTCTTC	CSAPRIRSSYNEQFF
TRBV5-1	TRBJ2-5	few	TRBD2	TGCGCCAGCAGCTTGAGTTCTAGCGGGACTCAAGAGACCCAGTACTTC	CASSLSSSGTQETQYF
TRBV25-1	TRBJ1-1	-	-	TGTGCCAACAGTAGCTTGGGGGCTGAAGCTTTCTTT	CANSSLGAEAFF
TRBV15	TRBJ2-2	-	-	TGTGCCACCAGCAGGAGGACCGGGGAGCTGTTTTTT	CATSRRTGELFF
TRBV27	TRBJ1-2	once	TRBD1	TGTGCCGGCCGCGGACAGGGGTATGGCTACACCTTC	CAGRGQGYGYTF
TRBV18	TRBJ1-2	once	-	TGTGCCAGCTCCCAGCAGGCTGGGCTTATACATGGCTACACCTTC	CASSQQAGLIHGYTF
TRBV2	TRBJ2-4	-	-	TGTGCCAGCAAGAACAGGGAGCAGCATGAGCAGTACTTC	CASKNREQHEQYF
TRBV5-1	TRBJ2-2	-	-	TGCGCCAGCAGCTTTCTAGGAGACACCGGGGAGCTGTTTTTT	CASSFLGDTGELFF
TRBV27	TRBJ1-6	-	TRBD1	TGTGCCAGCAGTTCCGGACAGGTCGATAATTCACCCCTCCACTTT	CASSSGQVDNSPLHF
TRBV18	TRBJ1-2	-	-	TGTGCCAGCTCACCATCACAGAACGGCTACACCTTC	CASSPSQNGYTF
TRBV4-2	TRBJ1-2	few	TRBD1	TGTGCCAGCAGCCAAGGCCCGACAGGGGGGTTGCATGGCTACACCTTC	CASSQGPTGGLHGYTF
TRBV27	TRBJ2-1	-	TRBD1	TGTGCCAGCAGTTGGGGGGGACAGGGCGTTTATGAGCAGTTCTTC	CASSWGGQGVYEQFF
TRBV20-1	TRBJ2-7	-	-	TGCAGTGCCAGTCCCGGGCAGCTCGCGTACGAGCAGTACTTC	CSASPGQLAYEQYF
TRBV20-1	TRBJ2-7	-	-	TGCAGTGCAAGGAGTAACAGGGAAAGGGTCTACGAGCAGTACTTC	CSARSNRERVYEQYF
TRBV24-1	TRBJ2-7	-	-	TGTGCCACCAGTGATTTCGTCGGGGGCGCCTACGAGCAGTACTTC	CATSDFVGGAYEQYF
TRBV25-1	TRBJ2-7	few	-	TGTGCCAGCAGTGACAGGGTAGGAGCCTACGAGCAGTACTTC	CASSDRVGAYEQYF
TRBV7-2	TRBJ1-4	-	TRBD1	TGTGCCAGCAGCGGAAGGGGGCTGGCTAATGAAAAACTGTTTTTT	CASSGRGLANEKLFF
TRBV28	TRBJ2-7	-	TRBD1	TGTGCCAGCAGAGAGGGGACAGGGGCACTCTACGAGCAGTACTTC	CASREGTGALYEQYF
TRBV29-1	TRBJ2-3	-	-	TGCAGCGTTGCGGTAGATACGCAGTATTTT	CSVAVDTQYF
TRBV27	TRBJ1-1	-	-	TGTGCCAGCACATCGCGGCCCGGGGGCACTGAAGCTTTCTTT	CASTSRPGGTEAFF
TRBV28	TRBJ2-7	-	TRBD2	TGTGCCAGCCCCCACCCCCTTAAGGTTAGCGGGATCAACGAGCAGTACTTC	CASPHPLKVSGINEQYF
TRBV6-6	TRBJ2-5	once	-	TGTGCCAGCGTCCGGCAGGGGGGGTTCCAAGAGACCCAGTACTTC	CASVRQGGFQETQYF
TRBV7-6	TRBJ2-7	-	TRBD1	TGTGCCAGCAGCTCCTGGACAGGGAACTCCTACGAGCAGTACTTC	CASSSWTGNSYEQYF
TRBV6-1	TRBJ2-7	-	TRBD2	TGTGCCAGCAGAAAACTGGGGGGGCTAGCGGGAGGAGGCAATGAGCAGTACTTC	CASRKLGGLAGGGNEQYF
TRBV27	TRBJ2-1	-	TRBD2	TGTGCCAGCAGTCCAGCGCTAGCGGAGCTCTACAATGAGCAGTTCTTC	CASSPALAELYNEQFF
TRBV30	TRBJ2-3	-	-	TGTGCCTGGAGTAGCAGGGGTCGGGATACGCAGTATTTT	CAWSSRGRDTQYF
TRBV7-2	TRBJ2-7	-	-	TGTGCCAGCAGCTTAGACCGACAGATCTACGAGCAGTACTTC	CASSLDRQIYEQYF
TRBV29-1	TRBJ2-7	many	TRBD1	TGCAGCGTAAGACAGGGGTCGAACGAGCAGTACTTC	CSVRQGSNEQYF
TRBV7-2	TRBJ2-7	-	TRBD2	TGTGCCAGCAGCTTAGATGGGGGAGGGCTCCCCTACGAGCAGTACTTC	CASSLDGGGLPYEQYF
TRBV6-2/TRBV6-3	TRBJ2-5	-	TRBD1	TGTGCCAGCAGCTCGACAGGGACCGGTGAGACCCAGTACTTC	CASSSTGTGETQYF
TRBV7-2	TRBJ2-5	-	TRBD1	TGTGCCAGCAGCATAAGGCCGGGACAGGGCCAGTACTTC	CASSIRPGQGQYF
TRBV18	TRBJ2-1	-	TRBD2	TGTGCCAGCTCACAGTCGGGACTAGCCTCCAATGAGCAGTTCTTC	CASSQSGLASNEQFF
TRBV25-1	TRBJ2-2	-	-	TGTGCCAGCAGTGAATTCGGGGCGCCGAACACCGGGGAGCTGTTTTTT	CASSEFGAPNTGELFF
TRBV11-1	TRBJ1-1	-	-	TGTGCCAGCAGCTTAACGATCGTCGAGGGTCCGAACACTGAAGCTTTCTTT	CASSLTIVEGPNTEAFF
TRBV12-3/TRBV12-4	TRBJ2-3	-	-	TGTGCCAGCAGTTTTGGGGCTTCCGGCACAGATACGCAGTATTTT	CASSFGASGTDTQYF
TRBV4-2	TRBJ2-5	few	-	TGTGCCAGCAGCCAAGGAGGAACTAGTCTTTACCCCCAGCAGTACTTC	CASSQGGTSLYPQQYF
TRBV20-1	TRBJ2-5	few	TRBD1	TGCAGTGCTAGAGATTCGGGACAGGGAAGGGAGACCCAGTACTTC	CSARDSGQGRETQYF
TRBV5-1	TRBJ2-1	few	TRBD2	TGCGCCAGCAGCTTGGAGGGACTAGTGATCGATGAGCAGTTCTTC	CASSLEGLVIDEQFF
TRBV10-3	TRBJ2-1	-	TRBD2	TGTGCCATCAGTGAGTCAGCGGGAGTGCGAAATGAGCAGTTCTTC	CAISESAGVRNEQFF
TRBV27	TRBJ2-7	-	TRBD2	TGTGCCAGCAGTCGCCTAGCGGAGGTGGGGTCCGGCGAGCAGTACTTC	CASSRLAEVGSGEQYF
TRBV3-1	TRBJ2-1	-	-	TGTGCCAGCAGCCCCCTTTTATCGGGAGTCAATGAGCAGTTCTTC	CASSPLLSGVNEQFF